The next 30 T cell receptor beta chains were all read from a single sample in a study of T cells in Graves' hyperthyroidism and ophthalmopathy. RNA transcripts gave rise to amplified TCR beta CDR3 regions. The study used the HTBI primer set for a first-round RT-PCR of the TCR CDR3. TCRdb reprocessed the multiplex PCR reads via MiXCR and lists one record per CDR3 protein. The sample comprises roughly 750,000 distinct CDR3 sequences, 16% of which are singletons, and about 8.4% rests with the top ten. The sample comprised blood. Receptor source: a man aged 18-30 years with Graves' hyperthyroidism.

This clonotype was picked up many times. The chain uses TRBV7-2 and TRBJ2-1; D is tentatively TRBD1 or TRBD2 (5 bases each). The V and J ends lost 5 bases and 0 bases respectively, with 14 bases between them. Germline assignment: CDR1 SGHTA and CDR2 FQGNSA. This CDR3 comprises 16 residues. CDR3 sequence (DNA): TGTGCCAGCAGCGCCCGGGACCGAGGCTCCTACAATGAGCAGTTCTTC. Protein product: CASSARDRGSYNEQFF.

The J gene is TRBJ1-2, the V gene TRBV2; 10 bases map to TRBD1. The V and J ends lost 5 bases and 4 bases, in that order; junction bases with no gene match: 4. This CDR3 contains 14 residues. Germline V gives CDR1 SNHLY, CDR2 FYNNEI. The CDR3 DNA sequence: TGTGCCAGCAGTTCGACAGGGGGCAGCTATGGCTACACCTTC. Encoded protein: CASSSTGGSYGYTF.

In this sample, this clonotype turned up many times. This rearrangement joins TRBV5-1 to TRBJ2-1; TRBD1 matches at 7 bases. The CDR3 sequence is 16 residues long. CDR1 SGHRS and CDR2 YFSETQ come from the germline V gene. The V gene end was trimmed by 0 bases and the J gene end by 2 bases; junction bases not matched to a gene: 5. CDR3 sequence (DNA): TGCGCCAGCAGCTTGGAAGGGACAGTCGCCTACAATGAGCAGTTCTTC. Translated, it gives CASSLEGTVAYNEQFF.

This clonotype has a handful of counts. V gene TRBV24-1 combines with J gene TRBJ2-6, with TRBD2 matching 7 bases. The germline V gene has CDR1 KGHDR and CDR2 SFDVKD. This CDR3 comprises 15 residues. V lost 8 bases and J lost 5; bases outside the gene matches: 8. Written as DNA, the CDR3 is TGTGCCACCAAAGAACTAGCGTTCCGGGCCAACGTCCTGACTTTC. It translates to CATKELAFRANVLTF.

This clonotype was counted between two and nine times. The J gene is TRBJ2-7, the V gene TRBV20-1, with D possibly matching TRBD1 (5 bases). The germline V and J ends were trimmed by 4 bases and 4 bases, with 20 bases remaining between them. This CDR3 contains 15 residues. The germline gives CDR1 DFQATT, CDR2 SNEGSKA (reference sequence). The CDR3 sequence is CSAKVIAGNGYEQYF. CDR3 bases: TGCAGTGCTAAGGTTATTGCAGGGAATGGTTACGAGCAGTACTTC.

This clonotype turned up a few times. The chain carries TRBV20-1 and TRBJ2-7; 7 bases align to TRBD2. Germline trimming cut 0 bases from V and 4 bases from J; bases unmatched to any gene: 12. CDR3 length: 16 amino acids. CDR1 is DFQATT, CDR2 SNEGSKA, per germline (reference sequence). Here the CDR3 reads CSARDQLGLAAYEQYF. The CDR3 DNA is TGCAGTGCTAGAGACCAGCTGGGGCTAGCGGCATACGAGCAGTACTTC.

This clonotype was seen repeatedly, ten times or more. The V and J genes are TRBV11-1 and TRBJ2-7; 9 bases match TRBD2. The CDR3 consists of 14 residues. Germline-derived CDR1 and CDR2 are SGHAT and FQDESV (reference sequence). Trimming at V came to 8 bases and at J to 1 base, leaving 6 bases not matched to a gene. CDR3 in amino acids: CASGGRALSYEQYF. Written as DNA, the CDR3 is TGTGCCAGCGGCGGGAGGGCCTTATCCTACGAGCAGTACTTC.

This clonotype was observed a few times. The chain links TRBV18 to TRBJ2-5, with a tentative D call TRBD1 (5 bases). This CDR3 contains 15 residues. V was clipped by 2 bases and J by 2 bases, with 12 bases between them. Germline CDR1 is KGHSH and CDR2 is LQKENI. The CDR3 region has the DNA TGTGCCAGCTCACCATTTCAGGGCGGACAAGAGACCCAGTACTTC. Protein sequence: CASSPFQGGQETQYF.

CDR3 residues: CASSIGPKRGTQYF. The CDR3 nucleotides are TGTGCCAGTAGTATAGGACCTAAGAGGGGTACGCAGTATTTT. The chain employs TRBV19 and TRBJ2-3; D is possibly TRBD1 or TRBD2 (5 bases each). CDR3 length: 14 residues. Germline V gene data show CDR1 as LNHDA and CDR2 as SQIVND (reference sequence). V was trimmed by 1 base and J by 8 bases, leaving 13 bases between them.

This clonotype has ten or more counts. The chain is built from TRBV30 and TRBJ1-3; maybe TRBD1 (5 bases). Germline CDR1 GTSNPN, CDR2 SVGIG (reference sequence). The V end lost 2 bases, the J end lost 3 bases, and 8 bases lay between the germline ends. CDR3 size: 13 residues. The CDR3 spells CAWSRGDGNTIYF. Written as DNA, the CDR3 is TGTGCCTGGAGTCGGGGGGATGGAAACACCATATATTTT.

A few counts support this clonotype. The V call is TRBV2, the J call TRBJ1-3, with 8 positions matching TRBD1. The V and J ends lost 11 bases and 1 base, in that order; junction bases with no gene match: 4. CDR1 is SNHLY and CDR2 is FYNNEI in the germline V gene. This CDR3 contains 13 residues. The CDR3 loop is CAGDRGSGNTIYF. The CDR3 DNA follows: TGTGCCGGTGACAGGGGATCTGGAAACACCATATATTTT.

CDR3 nucleotides: TGCAGTGCTAGAGCGGGGACAGTGTATGGCTACACCTTC. Translation: CSARAGTVYGYTF. This chain links TRBV20-1 with TRBJ1-2, with 7 bases aligning to TRBD1. Germline lookup yields CDR1 DFQATT and CDR2 SNEGSKA (reference sequence). This CDR3 region has 13 residues. V gave up 1 base and J gave up 5 bases; unmatched junction bases: 4.

Concerning this clonotype itself: The junction and the germline gene differ at one end; a read error may be behind it. The chain joins TRBV28 to TRBJ2-3; 9 bases map to TRBD1. Germline CDR1 is MDHEN and CDR2 is SYDVKM. The CDR3 runs to 16 residues. Here the CDR3 reads CAGRHSGQGRSDTQYF. The CDR3, as DNA: TGTGCCGGCAGACACTCCGGACAGGGGAGGTCAGATACGCAGTATTTT.

The chain carries TRBV28 and TRBJ2-7; D possibly corresponds to TRBD2 (6 bases). Germline CDR1 is MDHEN and CDR2 is SYDVKM. This CDR3 comprises 14 residues. The V and J ends lost 5 bases and 2 bases respectively, with 13 bases between them. DNA of the CDR3: TGTGCCAGCAGTCCCTCGGGGGTGGCCTACGAGCAGTACTTC. Its protein is CASSPSGVAYEQYF.

This clonotype was observed a few times. V gene TRBV30 combines with J gene TRBJ1-4; D is perhaps TRBD1 (6 bases). Trimming cost V 2 bases and J 6 bases, with 19 bases left between them. Germline CDR1 is GTSNPN and CDR2 is SVGIG (reference sequence). The CDR3 spans 16 residues. The CDR3 region has the DNA TGTGCCTGGAGTTCGATCGGGGGGCTCCCCTATGAAAAACTGTTTTTT. Its translation: CAWSSIGGLPYEKLFF.

The chain combines TRBV5-1 with TRBJ1-2; the D is unclear. V was clipped by 0 bases and J by 4 bases, with 13 bases between them. The length of the CDR3 is 15 residues. CDR1 is SGHRS and CDR2 is YFSETQ in the germline V gene. The CDR3 DNA sequence: TGCGCCAGCAGCTTGGAGGTAGGGCGAGTCTATGGCTACACCTTC. Residues: CASSLEVGRVYGYTF.

This clonotype was recorded many times. This chain links TRBV5-1 with TRBJ1-1; D is undetermined. The CDR3 runs 14 residues. Trimming left V 8 bases short and J 1 base short, with 15 bases between. CDR1 and CDR2 (germline): SGHRS, YFSETQ. For the CDR3, the DNA is TGCGCCAGTGACGTCGGTCCACCGAACACTGAAGCTTTCTTT. It encodes CASDVGPPNTEAFF. Combining the CDR3 with reference TRBV5-1 and TRBJ1-1 gives the whole variable domain KAGVTQTPRYLIKTRGQQVTLSCSPISGHRSVSWYQQTPGQGLQFLFEYFSETQRNKGNFPGRFSGRQFSNSRSEMNVSTLELGDSALYLCASDVGPPNTEAFFGQGTRLTVV.

This clonotype was seen at least ten times. The chain links TRBV11-2 to TRBJ2-7, with TRBD2 as a possible D gene (6 bases). Germline assignment: CDR1 SGHAT and CDR2 FQNNGV. The CDR3 contains 15 residues. V lost 1 base to trimming and J lost 4 bases, with 14 bases between them. The CDR3 DNA sequence: TGTGCCAGCAGCTTAGGCGGGATGTCTGGATACGAGCAGTACTTC. Its translation: CASSLGGMSGYEQYF.

The chain joins TRBV4-1 to TRBJ2-2, with D maybe TRBD2 (5 bases). V was cut by 4 bases and J by 6 bases, with 9 bases left in between. CDR1 MGHRA and CDR2 YSYEKL come from the germline V gene. This CDR3 contains 13 residues. CDR3 sequence reads: CASSRLNSGELFF. Here the CDR3 DNA reads TGCGCCAGCAGCCGACTAAATTCCGGGGAGCTGTTTTTT.

The chain links TRBV4-1 to TRBJ1-1; 11 nucleotides align to TRBD1. Germline values: CDR1 MGHRA, CDR2 YSYEKL. This CDR3 contains 15 residues. Unmatched junction bases numbered 4, after V lost 4 bases and J lost 3 bases. CDR3 protein: CASSPLGQGDTEAFF. The CDR3 nucleotides are TGCGCCAGCAGCCCTCTGGGACAGGGGGACACTGAAGCTTTCTTT.

This clonotype was picked up many times. The CDR3 region is CSATLGQGTNEQFF. CDR3 in DNA: TGCAGTGCTACCCTAGGACAGGGGACCAATGAGCAGTTCTTC. The chain employs TRBV20-1 and TRBJ2-1; 9 nucleotides align to TRBD1. The CDR3 sequence is 14 residues long. Trimming cost V 4 bases and J 6 bases; bases outside gene matches: 7. CDR1 and CDR2 (germline): DFQATT, SNEGSKA (reference sequence).

This clonotype was counted a few times. The rearrangement joins TRBV20-1 to TRBJ1-5, with D perhaps TRBD1 (5 bases). Looked up from germline, CDR1 is DFQATT and CDR2 is SNEGSKA (reference sequence). The CDR3 is made up of 15 amino acids. Between the trimmed V and J ends, which lost 0 bases and 0 bases, there was a span of 9 bases. In DNA form, the CDR3 reads TGCAGTGCTAGAGAAAAGGGGTTTAGCAATCAGCCCCAGCATTTT. Its translation is CSAREKGFSNQPQHF.

This sequence joins TRBV6-1 and TRBJ2-7; 8 bases map to TRBD1. V gave up 7 bases and J gave up 3 bases; unmatched junction bases: 11. CDR1 and CDR2 from the germline V gene are MNHNS and SASEGT. CDR3 length equals 15 residues. CDR3 in amino acids: CASIPLGQGYYEQYF. CDR3 sequence (DNA): TGTGCCAGCATCCCTCTTGGACAGGGATACTACGAGCAGTACTTC.

The chain employs TRBV20-1 and TRBJ2-2; D may correspond to TRBD1 or TRBD2 (6 bases each). The germline gives CDR1 DFQATT, CDR2 SNEGSKA (reference sequence). Trimming shortened V by 5 bases and J by 7 bases, and 17 bases separated the two germline ends. This CDR3 region has 14 residues. DNA for the CDR3: TGCAGTGCTGAGGGAAGGGGGGCTGTCGGGGAGCTGTTTTTT. Translation: CSAEGRGAVGELFF.

The V gene is TRBV4-3, the J gene TRBJ1-1, with unresolved D. V lost 0 bases and J lost 2, with 10 bases in between. This CDR3 is built from 15 residues. Per germline, CDR1 LGHNA and CDR2 YSLEER. CDR3 loop: CASSQDLARNTEAFF. In DNA, the CDR3 is TGCGCCAGCAGCCAAGATCTGGCCCGAAACACTGAAGCTTTCTTT.

This clonotype was seen just once. The rearrangement uses TRBV9 and TRBJ2-4; D is unresolved. Looked up from germline, CDR1 is SGDLS and CDR2 is YYNGEE. There are 15 residues in the CDR3. Trimming took 0 bases from V and 8 from J, leaving 15 bases between them. CDR3 coding DNA: TGTGCCAGCAGCGTAGGGTCCCACCCCGTCTACATTCAGTACTTC. Translating it yields CASSVGSHPVYIQYF.

This clonotype was counted at least ten times. The CDR3 region has the DNA TGTGCCAGCAGCCTAACCCGCGGACGGCCGAATCAGCCCCAGCATTTT. This codes for CASSLTRGRPNQPQHF. This rearrangement joins TRBV28 to TRBJ1-5; D uncertain. The CDR3 covers 16 residues. In germline, CDR1 is MDHEN, CDR2 SYDVKM. With 6 bases removed from V and 4 bases from J, the gap between germline ends came to 19 bases.

This clonotype appeared many times. The rearrangement links TRBV12-3 or TRBV12-4 to TRBJ1-1; D is ambiguous. This CDR3 has 13 residues. Trimming shortened V by 7 bases and J by 1 base, and 10 bases separated the two germline ends. The CDR3 nucleotides are TGTGCCAGCACCCGAGACAAGAACACTGAAGCTTTCTTT. Amino acid sequence: CASTRDKNTEAFF.

The table lists this clonotype with many counts. V gene TRBV7-8 combines with J gene TRBJ2-3; D is uncertain. V shed 2 bases and J shed 1 base, with 13 bases lying between them. Germline V gene lookup returns CDR1 SGHVS and CDR2 FQNEAQ. This CDR3 contains 16 residues. The CDR3, as DNA: TGTGCCAGCAGCTTAATATACACCGGAGGCACAGATACGCAGTATTTT. It codes for CASSLIYTGGTDTQYF.

This clonotype appeared many times. This chain uses TRBV11-1 with TRBJ1-1; TRBD1 might be the D (6 bases). The CDR3 has 13 residues. Germline lookup yields CDR1 SGHAT and CDR2 FQDESV (reference sequence). The ends were cut back, 6 bases at V and 0 bases at J, with 8 bases in the middle. CDR3 sequence: CASRWTVNTEAFF. In DNA form, the CDR3 reads TGTGCCAGCAGGTGGACAGTGAACACTGAAGCTTTCTTT. The full variable domain, completed using reference TRBV11-1 and TRBJ1-1, is EAEVAQSPRYKITEKSQAVAFWCDPISGHATLYWYRQILGQGPELLVQFQDESVVDDSQLPKDRFSAERLKGVDSTLKIQPAELGDSAMYLCASRWTVNTEAFFGQGTRLTVV.